This TCR beta chain derives from a study of shared clonotypes between healthy human individuals. Libraries were prepared by immunoSEQ multiplex PCR; TCRdb keeps only in-frame clonotypes and omits some of them. There are over 950,000 clones in the sample; approximately 80% occur only once, and approximately 0.9% lies in the top ten. V lost 5 bases and J lost 7, with 9 bases in between. This CDR3 has 12 amino acids. Germline V CDR1 and CDR2: SGHTA, FQGNSA. This clonotype was sampled from a man between 18 and 35 years old in good health. Some clones in this sample may be carry-over from other donors' samples. V is TRBV7-2 and J is TRBJ2-1; weak D call: TRBD1 (5 bases). Sequencing input: memory CD4+ T cells from PBMCs. Subset denoted: CD45RA-negative fraction. Written as DNA, the CDR3 is TGTGCCAGCAGCCTTACAGGTAATGAGCAGTTCTTC. Translated: CASSLTGNEQFF.